This T cell receptor (beta chain) was recovered during a study of T cell clusters in autoimmune cytopenias. The CDR3 length is 15 residues. CDR1 and CDR2 (germline): MDHEN, SYDVKM. Multiplex touch-down PCR amplified TRB using TRB-A and TRB-B pools in one tube. Reanalyzing the multiplex PCR reads, TCRdb keeps one entry per CDR3 protein, without DNA. The sample table sets out 3,400 or so distinct CDR3 sequences. TRB was amplified from about 250 ng of peripheral blood genomic DNA per sample. This TCR was sampled from a human donor with an autoimmune cytopenia or autoimmune hepatitis (not recorded which). Sequenced material: peripheral blood. The chain couples TRBV28 to TRBJ2-7; the D call from TCRdb, TRBD2, cannot be confirmed without DNA. The CDR3: CASSNGRSFSYEQYF.